These 20 T cell receptor beta chains share one sample of origin, sequenced in a study of blood T cell repertoires in COVID-19. Libraries were prepared by immunoSEQ multiplex PCR; TCRdb keeps only in-frame clonotypes and omits some of them. The sample contains approximately 250,000 clones, around nine tenths of which appear only once. Sequenced: peripheral blood. All receptors derive from a man aged 40-50 years with active or convalescent COVID-19.

V is TRBV5-1 and J is TRBJ2-4; possible D gene TRBD1, 6 bases. Germline-derived CDR1 and CDR2 are SGHRS and YFSETQ. The V and J ends lost 3 bases and 0 bases respectively, with 13 bases between them. The CDR3 has 16 residues. The CDR3 here is CASSSGQLLAKNIQYF. CDR3 sequence (DNA): TGCGCCAGCAGCTCCGGACAGCTTCTAGCCAAAAACATTCAGTACTTC. The full variable domain, completed using reference TRBV5-1 and TRBJ2-4, is KAGVTQTPRYLIKTRGQQVTLSCSPISGHRSVSWYQQTPGQGLQFLFEYFSETQRNKGNFPGRFSGRQFSNSRSEMNVSTLELGDSALYLCASSSGQLLAKNIQYFGAGTRLSVL.

This clone has just one count. V is TRBV7-8 and J is TRBJ1-3; 8 bases fit TRBD1. Germline V gene sequence: CDR1 SGHVS, CDR2 FQNEAQ. This CDR3 is built from 16 residues. The V segment lost 4 bases and the J segment 0 bases; nucleotides outside the gene matches: 5. CDR3 region: CASSWDRPPSGNTIYF. The DNA of the CDR3 is TGTGCCAGCAGCTGGGACAGGCCTCCCTCTGGAAACACCATATATTTT. The full variable domain, with the rest looked up from reference TRBV7-8 and TRBJ1-3, is GAGVSQSPRYKVAKRGQDVALRCDPISGHVSLFWYQQALGQGPEFLTYFQNEAQLDKSGLPSDRFFAERPEGSVSTLKIQRTQQEDSAVYLCASSWDRPPSGNTIYFGEGSWLTVV.

This chain links TRBV7-2 with TRBJ2-2; TRBD1 aligns across 10 bases. Germline assignment: CDR1 SGHTA and CDR2 FQGNSA. This CDR3 spans 16 amino acids. Losses at the gene ends were 1 base for V and 7 bases for J; bases not matched to a gene: 6. The CDR3 DNA is TGTGCCAGCAGCTTAGATGGACAGGGGGTTGACGGGGAGCTGTTTTTT. This sequence encodes CASSLDGQGVDGELFF.

The table lists this clone with a few counts. The chain carries TRBV3-1 (or the pseudogene TRBV3-2) and TRBJ2-2; D is ambiguous. The V gene lost 0 bases and the J gene lost 1 base, with 6 bases spanning the gap. The germline V gene has CDR1 LGHDT and CDR2 YNNKEL (reference sequence). The CDR3 sequence is 15 residues long. CDR3 nucleotide sequence: TGTGCCAGCAGCCAAGAGTTCAGGAACACCGGGGAGCTGTTTTTT. This codes for CASSQEFRNTGELFF.

This chain links TRBV30 with TRBJ1-1; D gene uncertain. Germline CDR1 reads GTSNPN; CDR2 reads SVGIG (reference sequence). This CDR3 has 13 amino acids. V lost 0 bases and J lost 3, with 8 bases in between. This CDR3 is CAWSVVQDTEAFF. DNA of the CDR3: TGTGCCTGGAGTGTAGTCCAGGACACTGAAGCTTTCTTT.

The chain carries TRBV14 and TRBJ2-3; TRBD2 matches 7 bases. CDR3 length: 15 residues. Per germline, CDR1 SGHDN and CDR2 FVKESK. V trimming: 2 bases; J trimming: 5 bases; junction bases outside the gene matches: 7. The CDR3 loop is CASSQPLSGVDTQYF. The CDR3 coding sequence is TGTGCCAGCAGCCAACCCTTGAGCGGGGTAGATACGCAGTATTTT.

This clone was observed once. V and J are TRBV7-3 and TRBJ2-1; D is perhaps TRBD1 (5 bases). Germline V gene data show CDR1 as SGHTA and CDR2 as FQGTGA. The V and J ends lost 0 bases and 10 bases respectively, with 10 bases between them. The CDR3 runs to 13 residues. CDR3 loop: CASSLTPRTEQFF. CDR3 bases: TGTGCCAGCAGCTTAACGCCCCGGACAGAGCAGTTCTTC.

The rearrangement joins TRBV21-1 to TRBJ1-6; the D call of TRBD1 is as the table states it, not checked on the DNA. TRBV21-1 is described as a pseudogene. The CDR3 has 19 amino acids. The CDR3 sequence is CASSKDCRTGLPYNSPLHF. The CDR3 DNA is TGTGCCAGCAGCAAAGATTGTCGGACAGGACTGCCCTATAATTCACCCCTCCACTTT.

The V gene is TRBV4-1, the J gene TRBJ1-3; no reliable D call. Germline values: CDR1 MGHRA, CDR2 YSYEKL. With 1 base removed from V and 0 bases from J, the gap between germline ends came to 13 bases. This CDR3 spans 17 amino acids. CDR3: CASSQASSLHSGNTIYF. The CDR3 DNA reads TGCGCCAGCAGCCAAGCCTCGTCACTCCACTCTGGAAACACCATATATTTT.

Worth noting for this clone: Other nucleotide sequences in the sample specify the same CDR3. The chain links TRBV6-5 to TRBJ2-2; 10 nucleotides agree with TRBD1. The junction had 2 bases not matched to a gene; V was cut back by 5 bases and J by 5 bases. This CDR3 has 14 residues. Germline values: CDR1 MNHEY, CDR2 SVGAGI. The CDR3 region has the DNA TGTGCCAGCAGTCGGGACAGGGGAACCGGGGAGCTGTTTTTT. Its translation is CASSRDRGTGELFF.

The chain is built from TRBV18 and TRBJ1-5; 10 bases are shared with TRBD1. The CDR3 has 14 amino acids. Per the germline V gene, CDR1 is KGHSH and CDR2 is LQKENI. V shed 3 bases, J shed 5 bases, and the junction held 1 base outside the gene matches. CDR3 sequence (DNA): TGTGCCAGCTCACCCGGGACAGGGGATCAGCCCCAGCATTTT. Translation gives CASSPGTGDQPQHF.

V usage is TRBV15 and J usage is TRBJ1-2; 7 nucleotides agree with TRBD1. CDR1 and CDR2 from the germline V gene are LNHNV and YYDKDF (reference sequence). This CDR3 region has 15 residues. V shed 5 bases and J 4 bases; nucleotides not matched to a gene: 10. Here the CDR3 DNA reads TGTGCCACCAGCCCAGTAAGACAGGGACTCTATGGCTACACCTTC. Its protein product is CATSPVRQGLYGYTF. The complete variable domain, with remaining parts taken from reference TRBV15 and TRBJ1-2, reads DAMVIQNPRYQVTQFGKPVTLSCSQTLNHNVMYWYQQKSSQAPKLLFHYYDKDFNNEADTPDNFQSRRPNTSFCFLDIRSPGLGDTAMYLCATSPVRQGLYGYTFGSGTRLTVV.

The V call is TRBV6-5, the J call TRBJ2-7; the D is unclear. The CDR3 loop spans 13 amino acids. Trimming shortened V by 2 bases and J by 3 bases, and 8 bases separated the two germline ends. CDR1 is MNHEY, CDR2 SVGAGI, per germline. This CDR3 reads CASSYGRNYEQYF. In DNA form, the CDR3 reads TGTGCCAGCAGTTACGGCAGGAACTACGAGCAGTACTTC.

The V call is TRBV27, the J call TRBJ2-1; D may be TRBD2 (6 bases). Germline CDR1 and CDR2: MNHEY and SMNVEV (reference sequence). This CDR3 spans 13 amino acids. The V end lost 7 bases, the J end lost 9 bases, and 16 bases lay between the germline ends. The CDR3 protein is CASKVGLPSEQFF. CDR3 bases: TGTGCCAGCAAGGTGGGACTTCCCTCTGAGCAGTTCTTC.

This sequence joins TRBV2 and TRBJ1-3; D is ambiguous. Per germline, CDR1 SNHLY and CDR2 FYNNEI. V shed 9 bases and J shed 0 bases, with 6 bases lying between them. The CDR3 has 12 residues. Here the CDR3 DNA reads TGTGCCAGTAAATTCTCTGGAAACACCATATATTTT. It is translated as CASKFSGNTIYF.

This clone was counted a single time. V usage is TRBV2 and J usage is TRBJ1-1; 8 positions match TRBD1. CDR3 size: 14 residues. Germline CDR1 SNHLY, CDR2 FYNNEI. The ends lost 6 bases at V and 5 bases at J; junction bases unmatched: 8. DNA for the CDR3: TGTGCCAGCAGCTTACAGGGGGTTGTTACTGAAGCTTTCTTT. Its translation is CASSLQGVVTEAFF.

This chain uses TRBV9 with TRBJ2-5; perhaps TRBD2 as D (5 bases). V was shortened by 0 bases and J by 1 base, with 10 bases between the two germline ends. Germline V CDR1 and CDR2: SGDLS, YYNGEE. There are 15 residues in the CDR3. The CDR3 nucleotides are TGTGCCAGCAGCGTAGGATCGGGGTTCCAAGAGACCCAGTACTTC. This codes for CASSVGSGFQETQYF.

V gene TRBV28 combines with J gene TRBJ1-4; D is ambiguous. The germline gives CDR1 MDHEN, CDR2 SYDVKM. V lost 2 bases, J lost 0 bases, and 10 bases lay in between. This CDR3 has 16 residues. The CDR3, as DNA: TGTGCCAGCAGTTTACGTCTCGGTGCAACTAATGAAAAACTGTTTTTT. Amino acids: CASSLRLGATNEKLFF.

The rearrangement uses TRBV4-2 and TRBJ2-7; 12 nucleotides agree with TRBD1. The germline V gene has CDR1 LGHNA and CDR2 YNFKEQ. This CDR3 spans 15 amino acids. V trimming: 2 bases; J trimming: 5 bases; junction bases outside the gene matches: 4. The CDR3 sequence: CASSQPGQGADEQYF. For the CDR3, the DNA is TGTGCCAGCAGCCAACCGGGACAGGGGGCCGACGAGCAGTACTTC.

The genes are TRBV30 and TRBJ1-1, with D perhaps matching TRBD1 (6 bases). Trimming took off 2 bases at V and 6 bases at J, with 22 bases between the two ends. The CDR3 extends over 16 amino acids. Germline V gene lookup returns CDR1 GTSNPN and CDR2 SVGIG (reference sequence). CDR3 bases: TGTGCCTGGAGTTCAGGGGAATGGGCCGGGGCCCCTGAAGCTTTCTTT. This encodes CAWSSGEWAGAPEAFF.